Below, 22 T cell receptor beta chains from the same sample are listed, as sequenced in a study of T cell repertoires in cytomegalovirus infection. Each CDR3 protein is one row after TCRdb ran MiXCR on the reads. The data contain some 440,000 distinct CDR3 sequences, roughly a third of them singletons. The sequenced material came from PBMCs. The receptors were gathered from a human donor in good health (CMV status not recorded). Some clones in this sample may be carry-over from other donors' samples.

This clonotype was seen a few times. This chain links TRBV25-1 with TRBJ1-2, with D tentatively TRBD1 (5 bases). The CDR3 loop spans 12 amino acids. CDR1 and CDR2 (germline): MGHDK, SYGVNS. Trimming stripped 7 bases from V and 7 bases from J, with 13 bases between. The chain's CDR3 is CASTGGVGGYTF. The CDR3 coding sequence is TGTGCCAGCACGGGAGGGGTGGGTGGCTACACCTTC.

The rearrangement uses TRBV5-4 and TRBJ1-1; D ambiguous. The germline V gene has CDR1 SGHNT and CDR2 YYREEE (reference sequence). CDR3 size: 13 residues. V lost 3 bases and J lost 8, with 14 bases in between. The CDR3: CASSSYRAYEAFF. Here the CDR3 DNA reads TGTGCCAGCAGCTCGTATCGGGCTTACGAAGCTTTCTTT. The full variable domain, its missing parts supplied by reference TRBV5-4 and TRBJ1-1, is ETGVTQSPTHLIKTRGQQVTLRCSSQSGHNTVSWYQQALGQGPQFIFQYYREEENGRGNFPPRFSGLQFPNYSSELNVNALELDDSALYLCASSSYRAYEAFFGQGTRLTVV.

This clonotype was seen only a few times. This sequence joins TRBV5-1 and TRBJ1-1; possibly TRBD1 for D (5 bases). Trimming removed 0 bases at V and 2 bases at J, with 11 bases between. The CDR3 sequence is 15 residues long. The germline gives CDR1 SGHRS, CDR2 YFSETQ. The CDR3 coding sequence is TGCGCCAGCAGCTTGGGGACAAAACTTAACACTGAAGCTTTCTTT. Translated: CASSLGTKLNTEAFF. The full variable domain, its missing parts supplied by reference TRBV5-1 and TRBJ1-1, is KAGVTQTPRYLIKTRGQQVTLSCSPISGHRSVSWYQQTPGQGLQFLFEYFSETQRNKGNFPGRFSGRQFSNSRSEMNVSTLELGDSALYLCASSLGTKLNTEAFFGQGTRLTVV.

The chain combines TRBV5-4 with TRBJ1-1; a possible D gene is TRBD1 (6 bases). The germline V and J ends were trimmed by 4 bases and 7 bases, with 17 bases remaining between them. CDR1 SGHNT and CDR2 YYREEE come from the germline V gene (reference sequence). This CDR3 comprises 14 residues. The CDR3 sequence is CASSPKGQPYEAFF. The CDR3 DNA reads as TGTGCCAGCAGCCCTAAGGGACAACCCTATGAAGCTTTCTTT.

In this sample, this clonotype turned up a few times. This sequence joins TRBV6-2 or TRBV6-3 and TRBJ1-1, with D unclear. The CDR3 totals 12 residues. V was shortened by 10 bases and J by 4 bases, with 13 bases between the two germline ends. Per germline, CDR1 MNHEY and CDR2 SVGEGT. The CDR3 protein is CATEEGGTEAFF. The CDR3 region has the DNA TGTGCCACCGAGGAAGGAGGCACTGAAGCTTTCTTT.

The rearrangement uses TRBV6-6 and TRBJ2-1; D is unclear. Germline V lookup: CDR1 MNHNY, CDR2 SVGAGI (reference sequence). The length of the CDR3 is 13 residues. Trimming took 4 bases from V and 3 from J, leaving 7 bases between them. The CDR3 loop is CASSSIVYNEQFF. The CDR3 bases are TGTGCCAGCAGTTCGATCGTCTACAATGAGCAGTTCTTC.

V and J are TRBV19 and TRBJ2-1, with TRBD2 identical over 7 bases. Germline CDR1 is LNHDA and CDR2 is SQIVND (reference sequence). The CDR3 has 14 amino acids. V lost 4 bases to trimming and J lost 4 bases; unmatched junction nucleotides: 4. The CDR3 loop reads CASSTQREYNEQFF. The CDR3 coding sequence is TGTGCCAGTAGTACCCAGCGGGAATACAATGAGCAGTTCTTC.

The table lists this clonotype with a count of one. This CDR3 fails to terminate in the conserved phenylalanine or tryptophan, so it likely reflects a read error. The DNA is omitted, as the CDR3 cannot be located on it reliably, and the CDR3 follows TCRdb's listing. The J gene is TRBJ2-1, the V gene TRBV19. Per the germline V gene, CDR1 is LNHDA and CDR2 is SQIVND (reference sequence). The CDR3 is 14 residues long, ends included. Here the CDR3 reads CASSIGAMNNEQLL.

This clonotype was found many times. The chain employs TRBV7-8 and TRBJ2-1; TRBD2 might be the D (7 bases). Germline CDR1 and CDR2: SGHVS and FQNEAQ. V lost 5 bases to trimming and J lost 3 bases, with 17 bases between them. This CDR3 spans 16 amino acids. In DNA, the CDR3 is TGTGCCAGCAGCCCCCTGTTAGGGGGGGTCTACAATGAGCAGTTCTTC. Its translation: CASSPLLGGVYNEQFF.

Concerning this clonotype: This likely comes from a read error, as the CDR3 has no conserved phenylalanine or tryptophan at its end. The CDR3, as DNA: TGTGCCAGCAGTCGACAGGGGAACACCGGGGAGCTGTTTTGT. This encodes CASSRQGNTGELFC. The chain carries TRBV6-1 and TRBJ2-2; 7 nucleotides line up with TRBD1. CDR3 length: 14 amino acids. The V and J ends lost 5 bases and 1 base, in that order; junction bases with no gene match: 1. Germline V gene lookup returns CDR1 MNHNS and CDR2 SASEGT.

The CDR3 DNA reads TGTGCCAGCAGCTTAGACCCTACTTACACCGGGGAGCTGTTTTTT. Its translation is CASSLDPTYTGELFF. The chain couples TRBV7-9 to TRBJ2-2; the D is unclear. Germline assignment: CDR1 SEHNR and CDR2 FQNEAQ (reference sequence). This CDR3 spans 15 amino acids. V lost 1 base, J lost 3 bases, and 9 bases lay in between.

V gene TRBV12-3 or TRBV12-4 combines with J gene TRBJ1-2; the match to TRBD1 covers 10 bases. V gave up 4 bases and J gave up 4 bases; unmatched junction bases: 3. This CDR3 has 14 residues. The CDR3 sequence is CASSSDRGFYGYTF. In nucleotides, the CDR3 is TGTGCCAGCAGTTCGGACAGGGGGTTCTATGGCTACACCTTC.

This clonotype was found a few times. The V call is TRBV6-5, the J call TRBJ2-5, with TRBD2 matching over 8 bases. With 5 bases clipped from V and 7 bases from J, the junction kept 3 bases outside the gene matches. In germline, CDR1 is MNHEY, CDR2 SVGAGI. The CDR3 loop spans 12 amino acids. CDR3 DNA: TGTGCCAGCAGTACCCGGGGGGGGACCCAGTACTTC. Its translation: CASSTRGGTQYF.

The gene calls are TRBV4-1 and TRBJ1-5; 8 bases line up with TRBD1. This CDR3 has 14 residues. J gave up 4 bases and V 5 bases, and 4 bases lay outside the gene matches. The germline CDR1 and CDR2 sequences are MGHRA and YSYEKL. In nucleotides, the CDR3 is TGCGCCAGCAGCAGGACAGGGATTAATCAGCCCCAGCATTTT. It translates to CASSRTGINQPQHF.

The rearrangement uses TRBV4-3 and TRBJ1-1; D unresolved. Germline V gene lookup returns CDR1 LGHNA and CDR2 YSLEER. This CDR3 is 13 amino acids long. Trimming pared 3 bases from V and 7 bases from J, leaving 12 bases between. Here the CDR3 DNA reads TGCGCCAGCAGCCAGGCTGGGGTCGGTGAAGCTTTCTTT. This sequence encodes CASSQAGVGEAFF.

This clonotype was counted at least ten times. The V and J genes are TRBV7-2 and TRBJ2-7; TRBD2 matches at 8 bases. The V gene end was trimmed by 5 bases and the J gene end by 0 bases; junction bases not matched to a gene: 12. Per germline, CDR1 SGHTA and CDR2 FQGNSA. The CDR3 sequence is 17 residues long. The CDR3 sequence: CASSPGGKRSSSYEQYF. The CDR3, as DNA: TGTGCCAGCAGCCCGGGGGGGAAGCGGTCGAGCTCCTACGAGCAGTACTTC.

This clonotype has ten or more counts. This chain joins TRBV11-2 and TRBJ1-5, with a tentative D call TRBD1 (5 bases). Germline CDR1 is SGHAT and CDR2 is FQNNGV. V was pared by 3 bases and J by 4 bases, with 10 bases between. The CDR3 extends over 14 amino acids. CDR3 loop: CASSLGKGNQPQHF. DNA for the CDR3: TGTGCCAGCAGCTTGGGGAAGGGGAATCAGCCCCAGCATTTT.

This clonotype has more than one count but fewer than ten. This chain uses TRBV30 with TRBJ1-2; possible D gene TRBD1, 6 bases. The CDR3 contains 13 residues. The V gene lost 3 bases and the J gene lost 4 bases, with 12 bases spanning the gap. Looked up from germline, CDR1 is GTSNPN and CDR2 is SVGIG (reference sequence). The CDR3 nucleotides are TGTGCCTGGAGCTCGGGGGGCAGCTATGGCTACACCTTC. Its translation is CAWSSGGSYGYTF.

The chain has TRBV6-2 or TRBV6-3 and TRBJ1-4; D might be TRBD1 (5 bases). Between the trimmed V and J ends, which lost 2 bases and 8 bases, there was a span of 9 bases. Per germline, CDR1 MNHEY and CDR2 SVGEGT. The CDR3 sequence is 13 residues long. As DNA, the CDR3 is TGTGCCAGCAGTTACAGGGCAGGGGAAAAACTGTTTTTT. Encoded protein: CASSYRAGEKLFF.

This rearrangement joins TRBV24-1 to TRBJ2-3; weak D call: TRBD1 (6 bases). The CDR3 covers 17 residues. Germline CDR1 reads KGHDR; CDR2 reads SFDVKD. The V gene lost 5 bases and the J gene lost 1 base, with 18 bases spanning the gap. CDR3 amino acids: CATSVPKGVLRTDTQYF. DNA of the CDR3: TGTGCCACCAGTGTCCCGAAGGGGGTCCTCCGCACAGATACGCAGTATTTT.

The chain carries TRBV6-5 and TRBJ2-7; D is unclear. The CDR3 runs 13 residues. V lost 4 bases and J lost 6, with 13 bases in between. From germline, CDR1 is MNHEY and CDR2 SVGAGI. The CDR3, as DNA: TGTGCCAGCAGTTTTTCGGCCGCACGCGAGCAGTACTTC. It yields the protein CASSFSAAREQYF.

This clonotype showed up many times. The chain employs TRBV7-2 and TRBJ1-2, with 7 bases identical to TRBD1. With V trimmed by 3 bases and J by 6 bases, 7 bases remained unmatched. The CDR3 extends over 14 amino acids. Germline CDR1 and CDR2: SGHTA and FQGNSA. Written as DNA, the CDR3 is TGTGCCAGCAGCTTTGGGAGGGGGCGCAATGGCTACACCTTC. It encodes CASSFGRGRNGYTF.